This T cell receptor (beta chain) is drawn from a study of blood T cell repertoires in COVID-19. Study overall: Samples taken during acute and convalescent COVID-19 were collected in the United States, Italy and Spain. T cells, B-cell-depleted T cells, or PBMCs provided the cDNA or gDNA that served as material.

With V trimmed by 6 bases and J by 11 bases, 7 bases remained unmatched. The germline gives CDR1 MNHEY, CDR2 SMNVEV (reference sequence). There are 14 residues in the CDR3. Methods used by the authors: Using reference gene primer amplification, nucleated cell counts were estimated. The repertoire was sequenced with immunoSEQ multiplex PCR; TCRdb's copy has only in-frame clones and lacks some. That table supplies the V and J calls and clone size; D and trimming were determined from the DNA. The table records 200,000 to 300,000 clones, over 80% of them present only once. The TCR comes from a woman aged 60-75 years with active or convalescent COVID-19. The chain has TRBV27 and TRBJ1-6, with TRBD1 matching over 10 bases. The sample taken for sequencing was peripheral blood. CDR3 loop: CASRGPGQGPPLHF. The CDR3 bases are TGTGCCAGCAGGGGGCCGGGACAGGGGCCACCCCTCCACTTT.